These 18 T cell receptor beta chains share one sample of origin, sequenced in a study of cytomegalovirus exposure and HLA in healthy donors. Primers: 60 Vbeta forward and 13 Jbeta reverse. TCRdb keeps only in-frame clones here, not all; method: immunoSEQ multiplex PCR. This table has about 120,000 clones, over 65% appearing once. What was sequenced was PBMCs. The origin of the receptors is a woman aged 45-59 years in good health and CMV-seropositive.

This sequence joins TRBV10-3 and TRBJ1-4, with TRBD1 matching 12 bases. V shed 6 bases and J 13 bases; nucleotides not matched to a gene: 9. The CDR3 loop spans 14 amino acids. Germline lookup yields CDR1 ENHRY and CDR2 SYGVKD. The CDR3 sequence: CAISSGQGAIRLFF. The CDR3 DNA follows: TGTGCCATCAGCTCGGGACAGGGGGCAATAAGACTGTTTTTT.

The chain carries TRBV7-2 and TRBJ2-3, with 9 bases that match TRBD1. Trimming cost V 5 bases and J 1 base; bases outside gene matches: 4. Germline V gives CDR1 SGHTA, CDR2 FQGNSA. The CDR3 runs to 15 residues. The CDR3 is CASSLWDRGTDTQYF. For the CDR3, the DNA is TGTGCCAGCAGCCTATGGGACAGGGGCACAGATACGCAGTATTTT. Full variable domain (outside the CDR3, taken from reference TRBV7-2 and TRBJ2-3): GAGVSQSPSNKVTEKGKDVELRCDPISGHTALYWYRQSLGQGLEFLIYFQGNSAPDKSGLPSDRFSAERTGGSVSTLTIQRTQQEDSAVYLCASSLWDRGTDTQYFGPGTRLTVL.

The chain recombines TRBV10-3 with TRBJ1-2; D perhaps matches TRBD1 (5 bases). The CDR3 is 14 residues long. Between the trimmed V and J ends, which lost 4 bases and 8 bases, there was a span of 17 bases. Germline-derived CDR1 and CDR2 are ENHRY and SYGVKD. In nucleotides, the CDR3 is TGTGCCATCAGTGTCCCCGGGGACTGGGAGGGCTACACCTTC. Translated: CAISVPGDWEGYTF.

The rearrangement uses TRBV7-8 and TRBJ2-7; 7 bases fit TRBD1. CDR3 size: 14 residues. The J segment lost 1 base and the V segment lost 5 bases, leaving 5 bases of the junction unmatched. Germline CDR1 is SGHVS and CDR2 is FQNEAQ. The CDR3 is CASSPRDSSYEQYF. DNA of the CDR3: TGTGCCAGCAGCCCCCGGGACAGTTCCTACGAGCAGTACTTC.

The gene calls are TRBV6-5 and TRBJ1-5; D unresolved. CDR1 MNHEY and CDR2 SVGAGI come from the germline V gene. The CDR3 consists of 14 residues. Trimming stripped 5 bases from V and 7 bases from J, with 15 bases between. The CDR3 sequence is CASSPTIRTQPQHF. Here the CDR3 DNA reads TGTGCCAGCAGTCCTACCATACGAACCCAGCCCCAGCATTTT.

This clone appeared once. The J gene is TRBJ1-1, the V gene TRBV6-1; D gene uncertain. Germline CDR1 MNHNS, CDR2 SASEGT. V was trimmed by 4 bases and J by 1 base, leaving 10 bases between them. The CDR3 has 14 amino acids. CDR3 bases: TGTGCCAGCAGTGCTACGCTAGGGAACACTGAAGCTTTCTTT. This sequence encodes CASSATLGNTEAFF.

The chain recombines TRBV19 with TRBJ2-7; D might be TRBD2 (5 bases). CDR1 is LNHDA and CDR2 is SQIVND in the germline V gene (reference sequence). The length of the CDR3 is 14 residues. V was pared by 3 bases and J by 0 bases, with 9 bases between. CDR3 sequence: CASSIGLASYEQYF. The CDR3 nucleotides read TGTGCCAGTAGTATCGGTCTAGCCTCCTACGAGCAGTACTTC.

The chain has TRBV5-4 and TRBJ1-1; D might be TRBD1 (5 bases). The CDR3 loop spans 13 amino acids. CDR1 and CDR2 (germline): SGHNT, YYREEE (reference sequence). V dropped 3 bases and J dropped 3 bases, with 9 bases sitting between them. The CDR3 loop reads CASSSQGYTEAFF. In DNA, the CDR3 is TGTGCCAGCAGCTCCCAGGGTTACACTGAAGCTTTCTTT.

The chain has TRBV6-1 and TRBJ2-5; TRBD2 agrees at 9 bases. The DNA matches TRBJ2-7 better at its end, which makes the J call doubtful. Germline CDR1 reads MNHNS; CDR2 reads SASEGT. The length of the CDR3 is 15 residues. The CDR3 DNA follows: TGTGCCAGCAGTGAACTTCCTAGCGGGAACTACGAGCAGTACTTC. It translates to CASSELPSGNYEQYF.

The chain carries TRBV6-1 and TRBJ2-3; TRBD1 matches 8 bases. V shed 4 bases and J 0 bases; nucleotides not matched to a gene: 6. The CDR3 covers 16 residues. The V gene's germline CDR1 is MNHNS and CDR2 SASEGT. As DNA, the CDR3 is TGTGCCAGCAGTGCCAACCAGGGGGCTAGCACAGATACGCAGTATTTT. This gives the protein CASSANQGASTDTQYF.

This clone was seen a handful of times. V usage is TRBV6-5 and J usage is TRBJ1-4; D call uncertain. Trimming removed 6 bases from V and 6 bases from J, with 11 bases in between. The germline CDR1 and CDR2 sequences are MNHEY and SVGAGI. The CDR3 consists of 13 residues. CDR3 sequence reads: CASRPYMDEKLFF. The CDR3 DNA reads TGTGCCAGCAGGCCGTACATGGATGAAAAACTGTTTTTT.

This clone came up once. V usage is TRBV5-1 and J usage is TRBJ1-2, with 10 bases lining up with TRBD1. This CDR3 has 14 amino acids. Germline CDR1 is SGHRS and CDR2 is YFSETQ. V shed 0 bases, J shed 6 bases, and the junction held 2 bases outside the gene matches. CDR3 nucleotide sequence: TGCGCCAGCAGCTTGGGAGGGACAGGGGATGGCTACACCTTC. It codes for CASSLGGTGDGYTF.

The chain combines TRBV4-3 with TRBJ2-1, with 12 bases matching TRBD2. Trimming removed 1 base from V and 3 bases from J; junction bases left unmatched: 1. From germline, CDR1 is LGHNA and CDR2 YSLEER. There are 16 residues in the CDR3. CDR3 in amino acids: CASSQGTSGIYNEQFF. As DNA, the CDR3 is TGCGCCAGCAGCCAAGGGACTAGCGGGATCTACAATGAGCAGTTCTTC.

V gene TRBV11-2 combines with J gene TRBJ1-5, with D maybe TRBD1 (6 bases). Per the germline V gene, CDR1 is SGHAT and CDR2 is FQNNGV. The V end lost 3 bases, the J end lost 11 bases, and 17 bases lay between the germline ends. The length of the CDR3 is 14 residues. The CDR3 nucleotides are TGTGCCAGCAGCTTGGCTGGGGGGGCATCCGCCCAGCATTTT. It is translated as CASSLAGGASAQHF.

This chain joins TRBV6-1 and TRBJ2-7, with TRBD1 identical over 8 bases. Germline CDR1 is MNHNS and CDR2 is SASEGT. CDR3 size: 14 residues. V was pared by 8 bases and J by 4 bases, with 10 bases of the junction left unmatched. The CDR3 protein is CASPGDRGMYEQYF. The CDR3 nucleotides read TGTGCCAGCCCCGGAGACAGGGGCATGTACGAGCAGTACTTC.

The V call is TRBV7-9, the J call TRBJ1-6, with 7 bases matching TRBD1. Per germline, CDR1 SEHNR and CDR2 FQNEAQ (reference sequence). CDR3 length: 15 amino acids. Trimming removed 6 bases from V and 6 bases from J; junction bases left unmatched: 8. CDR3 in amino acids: CASSPGTAINSPLHF. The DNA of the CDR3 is TGTGCCAGCAGTCCCGGGACAGCGATTAATTCACCCCTCCACTTT.

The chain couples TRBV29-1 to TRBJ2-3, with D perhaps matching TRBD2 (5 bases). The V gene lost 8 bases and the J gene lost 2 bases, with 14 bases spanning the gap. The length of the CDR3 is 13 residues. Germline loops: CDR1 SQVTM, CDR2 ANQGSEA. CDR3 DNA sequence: TGCAGCAGCGGTGGGAGTTTCACAGATACGCAGTATTTT. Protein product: CSSGGSFTDTQYF.

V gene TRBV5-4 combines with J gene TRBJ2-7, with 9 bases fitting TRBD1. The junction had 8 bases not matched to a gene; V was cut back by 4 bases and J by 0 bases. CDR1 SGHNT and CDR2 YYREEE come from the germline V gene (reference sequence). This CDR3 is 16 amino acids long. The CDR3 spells CASSPTGTGSSYEQYF. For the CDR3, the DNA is TGTGCCAGCAGCCCGACCGGGACAGGGAGCTCCTACGAGCAGTACTTC.